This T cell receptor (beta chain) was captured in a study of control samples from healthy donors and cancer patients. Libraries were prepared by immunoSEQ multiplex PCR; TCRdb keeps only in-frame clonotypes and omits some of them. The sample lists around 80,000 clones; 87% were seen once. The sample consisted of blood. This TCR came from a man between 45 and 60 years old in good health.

In nucleotides, the CDR3 is TGTGCCAGCATCCAGACAGGGCCCTCCTACGAGCAGTACGTC. Its protein product is CASIQTGPSYEQYV. The chain has TRBV6-5 and TRBJ2-7, with TRBD1 identical over 7 bases. Per germline, CDR1 MNHEY and CDR2 SVGAGI. The CDR3 loop spans 14 amino acids. V lost 7 bases, J lost 0 bases, and 6 bases stayed unmatched.